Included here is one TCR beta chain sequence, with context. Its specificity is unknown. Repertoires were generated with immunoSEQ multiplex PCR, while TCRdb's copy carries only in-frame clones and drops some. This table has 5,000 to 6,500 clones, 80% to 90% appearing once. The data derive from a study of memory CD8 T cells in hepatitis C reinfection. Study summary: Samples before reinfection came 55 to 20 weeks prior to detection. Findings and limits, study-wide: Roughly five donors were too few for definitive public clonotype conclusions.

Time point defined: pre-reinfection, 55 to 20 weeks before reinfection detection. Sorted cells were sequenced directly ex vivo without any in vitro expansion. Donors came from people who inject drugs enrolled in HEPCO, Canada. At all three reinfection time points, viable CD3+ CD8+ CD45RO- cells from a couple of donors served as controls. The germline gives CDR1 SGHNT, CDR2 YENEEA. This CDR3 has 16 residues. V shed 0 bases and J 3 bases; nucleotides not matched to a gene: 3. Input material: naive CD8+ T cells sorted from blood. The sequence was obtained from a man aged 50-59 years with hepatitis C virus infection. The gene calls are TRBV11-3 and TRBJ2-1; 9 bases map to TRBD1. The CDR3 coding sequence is TGTGCCAGCAGCTTAGATACAGGGGGCTTCTACAATGAGCAGTTCTTC. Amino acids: CASSLDTGGFYNEQFF.